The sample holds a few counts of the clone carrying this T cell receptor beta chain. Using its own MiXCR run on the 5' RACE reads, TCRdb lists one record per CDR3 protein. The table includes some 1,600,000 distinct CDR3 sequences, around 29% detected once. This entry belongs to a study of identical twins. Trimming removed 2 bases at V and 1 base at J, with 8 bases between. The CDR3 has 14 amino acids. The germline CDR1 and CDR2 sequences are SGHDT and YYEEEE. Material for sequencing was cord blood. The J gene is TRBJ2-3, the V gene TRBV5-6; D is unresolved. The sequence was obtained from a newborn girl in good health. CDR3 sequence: CASSFSPRTDTQYF. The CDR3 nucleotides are TGTGCCAGCAGCTTCTCTCCGCGCACAGATACGCAGTATTTT. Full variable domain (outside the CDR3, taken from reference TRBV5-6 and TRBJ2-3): DAGVTQSPTHLIKTRGQQVTLRCSPKSGHDTVSWYQQALGQGPQFIFQYYEEEERQRGNFPDRFSGHQFPNYSSELNVNALLLGDSALYLCASSFSPRTDTQYFGPGTRLTVL.